This T cell receptor (beta chain) was captured by sequencing in a study of blood T cells in healthy people across ages. Whole-study findings and limits: In these data, TCR beta diversity tracked strongly with naive T cell percentage. Using unsorted PBMCs precluded a conclusive naive versus antigen-experienced comparison.

Through a sample-barcoded 5' primer and a J-beta primer mix, a second PCR was run for roughly 6 to 11 cycles. TCRdb re-called the 5' RACE reads through MiXCR, storing one row per CDR3 protein. Altogether over 1,500,000 distinct CDR3 sequences are present, about two fifths being singletons, with the ten largest covering about 23%. Staff drew approximately 9.7 milliliters of peripheral blood from each donor. A minimum of 6 micrograms of total RNA was extracted per sample. Comment on this clonotype: Its antigen is undetermined.

Sequencing was performed on blood. The source of this sequence is a human donor in good health.

Here the CDR3 reads CASSYSRGLLTEAFF. The CDR3 bases are TGTGCCAGCAGTTACTCCAGGGGGCTATTGACTGAAGCTTTCTTT. The chain recombines TRBV6-5 with TRBJ1-1, with TRBD1 matching 8 bases. Germline assignment: CDR1 MNHEY and CDR2 SVGAGI. Losses at the gene ends were 0 bases for V and 5 bases for J; bases not matched to a gene: 5. The CDR3 spans 15 residues.